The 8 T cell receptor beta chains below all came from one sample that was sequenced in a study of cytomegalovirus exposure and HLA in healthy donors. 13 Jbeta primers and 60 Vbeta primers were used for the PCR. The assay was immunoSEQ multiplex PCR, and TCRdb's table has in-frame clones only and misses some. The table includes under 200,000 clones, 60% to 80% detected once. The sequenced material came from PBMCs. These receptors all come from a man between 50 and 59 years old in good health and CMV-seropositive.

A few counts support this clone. As DNA, the CDR3 is TGTGCCAGCAGAGGGGCAACTAATGAAAAACTGTTTTTT. Encoded protein: CASRGATNEKLFF. The V call is TRBV6-5, the J call TRBJ1-4, with a tentative D call TRBD1 (5 bases). Trimming shortened V by 6 bases and J by 0 bases, and 5 bases separated the two germline ends. Germline V gene sequence: CDR1 MNHEY, CDR2 SVGAGI. This CDR3 spans 13 amino acids.

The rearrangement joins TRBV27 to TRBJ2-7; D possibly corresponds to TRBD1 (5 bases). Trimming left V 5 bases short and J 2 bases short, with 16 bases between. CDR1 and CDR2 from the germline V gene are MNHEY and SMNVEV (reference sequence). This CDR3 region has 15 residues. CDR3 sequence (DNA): TGTGCCAGCAGTGTCCGTGGGGCGTTACCCTACGAGCAGTACTTC. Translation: CASSVRGALPYEQYF.

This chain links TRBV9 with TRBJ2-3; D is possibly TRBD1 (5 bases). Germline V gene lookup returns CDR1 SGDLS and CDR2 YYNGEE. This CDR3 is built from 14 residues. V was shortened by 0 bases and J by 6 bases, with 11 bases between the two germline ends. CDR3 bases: TGTGCCAGCAGCGTAGACCCAGGGTCGGATACGCAGTATTTT. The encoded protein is CASSVDPGSDTQYF.

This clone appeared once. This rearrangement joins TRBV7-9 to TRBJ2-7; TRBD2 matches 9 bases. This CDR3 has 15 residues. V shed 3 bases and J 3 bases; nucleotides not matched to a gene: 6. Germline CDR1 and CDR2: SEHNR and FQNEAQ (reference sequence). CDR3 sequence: CASSFLREGGYEQYF. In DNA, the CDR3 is TGTGCCAGCAGCTTCTTGCGGGAGGGAGGCTACGAGCAGTACTTC.

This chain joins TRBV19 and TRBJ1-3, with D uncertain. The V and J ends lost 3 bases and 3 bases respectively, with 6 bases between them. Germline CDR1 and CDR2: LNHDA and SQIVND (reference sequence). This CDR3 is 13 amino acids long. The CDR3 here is CASSIQIGNTIYF. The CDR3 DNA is TGTGCCAGTAGTATCCAGATTGGAAACACCATATATTTT. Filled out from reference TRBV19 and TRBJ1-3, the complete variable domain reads DGGITQSPKYLFRKEGQNVTLSCEQNLNHDAMYWYRQDPGQGLRLIYYSQIVNDFQKGDIAEGYSVSREKKESFPLTVTSAQKNPTAFYLCASSIQIGNTIYFGEGSWLTVV.

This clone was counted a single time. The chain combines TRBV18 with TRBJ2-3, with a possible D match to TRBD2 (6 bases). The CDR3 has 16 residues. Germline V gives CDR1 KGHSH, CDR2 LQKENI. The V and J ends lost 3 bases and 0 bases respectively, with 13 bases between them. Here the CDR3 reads CASSPGDLGSTDTQYF. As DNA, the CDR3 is TGTGCCAGCTCACCTGGGGACTTGGGGAGCACAGATACGCAGTATTTT.

The CDR3 spells CASGLSRQGALTDTQYF. The DNA for the CDR3 is TGTGCTAGTGGTTTGTCTAGACAGGGGGCATTGACAGATACGCAGTATTTT. V and J are TRBV12-5 and TRBJ2-3; 10 nucleotides align to TRBD1. V was clipped by 2 bases and J by 3 bases; unmatched bases: 8. Germline V CDR1 and CDR2: LGHNT, FRNRAP. This CDR3 comprises 17 residues.

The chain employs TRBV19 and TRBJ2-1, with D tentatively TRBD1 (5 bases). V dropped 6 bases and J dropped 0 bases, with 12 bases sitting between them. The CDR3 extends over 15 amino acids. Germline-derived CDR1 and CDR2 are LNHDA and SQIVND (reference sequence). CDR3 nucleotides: TGTGCCAGTAGGTCAGGGTCGAGCTCCTACAATGAGCAGTTCTTC. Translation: CASRSGSSSYNEQFF.